This T cell receptor (beta chain) was captured in a study of control samples from healthy donors and cancer patients. Assay: immunoSEQ multiplex PCR; the TCRdb copy retains only in-frame clones and omits some. The profile shows fewer than 200,000 clones, around nine tenths of them singletons. In germline, CDR1 is MNHEY, CDR2 SMNVEV (reference sequence). CDR3 length: 12 amino acids. The ends were cut back, 8 bases at V and 3 bases at J, with 8 bases in the middle. The TCR originated in a woman aged 25 to 39 in good health. The chain recombines TRBV27 with TRBJ2-1, with a possible D match to TRBD2 (6 bases). Sequencing used blood. The CDR3 loop is CASPGSYNEQFF. CDR3 nucleotides: TGTGCCAGCCCCGGGAGCTACAATGAGCAGTTCTTC.